A single sample is the source of the 17 T cell receptor beta chains below, sequenced in a study of monozygotic twins with inflammatory bowel disease. TCRdb reprocessed the 5' RACE reads and keeps a single row for each CDR3 protein, giving no DNA. The specimen's table records fewer than 550,000 distinct CDR3 sequences. Material: blood. The origin of the receptors is a human donor with ulcerative colitis or Crohn's disease, or a healthy co-twin of an affected twin (not recorded which).

The chain links TRBV5-1 to TRBJ2-3; as DNA is missing, the TRBD1 call by TCRdb cannot be tested. Germline assignment: CDR1 SGHRS and CDR2 YFSETQ. CDR3 length equals 16 residues. The CDR3 sequence is CASSPLIIGGTDTQYF.

The V call is TRBV14, the J call TRBJ2-7; TCRdb proposes TRBD2, but this gene call is untestable without DNA. The CDR3 has 14 residues. CDR1 is SGHDN, CDR2 FVKESK, per germline. CDR3 amino acids: CASSHGGRAREQYF.

The chain uses TRBV12-3 or TRBV12-4 and TRBJ2-2; TCRdb designates TRBD2, a call that cannot be tested without DNA. This CDR3 contains 19 residues. CDR3 region: CASSLQYTSGGSNTGELFF.

The chain employs TRBV7-3 and TRBJ2-7; TCRdb calls TRBD2, which cannot be checked without DNA. This CDR3 spans 13 amino acids. CDR1 is SGHTA, CDR2 FQGTGA, per germline. The CDR3 here is CASSLTREAEQYF.

CDR3: CSVLTAQETQYF. The chain couples TRBV29-1 to TRBJ2-5. CDR1 is SQVTM, CDR2 ANQGSEA, per germline. This CDR3 has 12 amino acids.

This chain joins TRBV12-3 or TRBV12-4 and TRBJ1-5; TCRdb's D gene call, TRBD1, goes unchecked for lack of DNA. CDR3 length equals 13 residues. This CDR3 reads CASTFGGRQPQHF.

The chain is built from TRBV2 and TRBJ1-5; TCRdb indicates TRBD1, and absent DNA this call remains unverified. Germline loops: CDR1 SNHLY, CDR2 FYNNEI. The CDR3 spans 12 residues. The CDR3 protein is CASSRQEQPQHF.

The rearrangement joins TRBV5-1 to TRBJ2-1. Germline CDR1 SGHRS, CDR2 YFSETQ. CDR3 length: 12 amino acids. This chain's CDR3 is CASSLAEGKQFF.

This chain connects TRBV5-4 to TRBJ2-1; TCRdb calls TRBD2, which cannot be checked without DNA. This CDR3 has 15 residues. CDR1 and CDR2 (germline): SGHNT, YYREEE (reference sequence). The CDR3 here is CASSWGTSGYNEQFF.

The V and J genes are TRBV6-5 and TRBJ1-1. The CDR3 is 14 residues long. Germline V gives CDR1 MNHEY, CDR2 SVGAGI. This chain's CDR3 is CASSYSNILTEAFF.

The chain is built from TRBV28 and TRBJ2-1; TCRdb's D call, TRBD1, is unchecked because there is no DNA. CDR3 size: 16 residues. Germline V gene sequence: CDR1 MDHEN, CDR2 SYDVKM. The CDR3 spells CASSWDGVSSYNEQFF.

This CDR3 is CASSPTLAGKYNEQFF. The genes are TRBV4-2 and TRBJ2-1; there is no DNA to check the TCRdb D call of TRBD2. Germline values: CDR1 LGHNA, CDR2 YNFKEQ. The CDR3 contains 16 residues.

This chain connects TRBV10-3 to TRBJ1-2; TCRdb's D call, TRBD1, is unchecked because there is no DNA. This CDR3 comprises 13 residues. Germline V lookup: CDR1 ENHRY, CDR2 SYGVKD. CDR3 in amino acids: CAISAGTGRGYTF.

J is TRBJ2-1 and V is TRBV5-1. Germline lookup yields CDR1 SGHRS and CDR2 YFSETQ. The CDR3 has 13 amino acids. The chain's CDR3 is CASSLSPYNEQFF. The full variable domain, rest sourced from reference TRBV5-1 and TRBJ2-1, is KAGVTQTPRYLIKTRGQQVTLSCSPISGHRSVSWYQQTPGQGLQFLFEYFSETQRNKGNFPGRFSGRQFSNSRSEMNVSTLELGDSALYLCASSLSPYNEQFFGPGTRLTVL.

The V and J genes are TRBV7-3 and TRBJ2-7. Germline V lookup: CDR1 SGHTA, CDR2 FQGTGA. The CDR3 has 13 amino acids. The CDR3 sequence: CASSYLTSDEQYF.

This chain links TRBV6-5 with TRBJ2-2; TCRdb outputs TRBD1, but without DNA this stays unchecked. The CDR3 runs to 17 residues. Germline V gene lookup returns CDR1 MNHEY and CDR2 SVGAGI. CDR3 sequence reads: CASRFRTDSSNTGELFF.

This chain joins TRBV7-2 and TRBJ1-5; TCRdb picks TRBD1, but there is no DNA to check that call. The CDR3 spans 13 residues. Germline V CDR1 and CDR2: SGHTA, FQGNSA. CDR3 amino acids: CASSSGGRQPQHF.